The 15 T cell receptor beta chains below all came from one sample that was sequenced in a study of T cells in Graves' hyperthyroidism and ophthalmopathy. Researchers took RNA transcripts and amplified the TCR beta CDR3 regions from them. TCR CDR3 regions were first amplified by RT-PCR with HTBI primers. TCRdb fed the multiplex PCR reads into MiXCR, producing one record per CDR3 protein. The sample lists about 640,000 distinct CDR3 sequences; around 20% were seen once. The specimen was blood. Source of these receptors: a man aged 25-45 years with Graves' ophthalmopathy.

The sample holds many counts of this clonotype. The rearrangement links TRBV7-9 to TRBJ2-1; the D gene could be TRBD1 or TRBD2 (5 bases each). This CDR3 comprises 14 residues. Germline V gene lookup returns CDR1 SEHNR and CDR2 FQNEAQ (reference sequence). Trimming took 5 bases from V and 7 from J, leaving 15 bases between them. This CDR3 reads CASSTGTPGNEQFF. CDR3 DNA sequence: TGTGCCAGCAGCACTGGGACCCCCGGGAATGAGCAGTTCTTC.

The chain has TRBV28 and TRBJ2-2; 10 bases are shared with TRBD2. The V gene's germline CDR1 is MDHEN and CDR2 SYDVKM. With 8 bases clipped from V and 0 bases from J, the junction kept 15 bases outside the gene matches. The CDR3 contains 19 residues. CDR3 nucleotides: TGTGCCAGCGGAGTAGGAGGTCTAGCGGGAGTTTCGAACACCGGGGAGCTGTTTTTT. Translating it yields CASGVGGLAGVSNTGELFF.

The rearrangement links TRBV15 to TRBJ2-7; D gene unclear. Trimming took 1 base from V and 5 from J, leaving 9 bases between them. CDR1 is LNHNV, CDR2 YYDKDF, per germline (reference sequence). The CDR3 consists of 13 residues. CDR3 sequence (DNA): TGTGCCACCAGCAGAGTAGGGTTCCACGAGCAGTACTTC. Amino acids: CATSRVGFHEQYF.

The chain couples TRBV5-1 to TRBJ2-7; D call uncertain. V shed 5 bases and J shed 3 bases, with 12 bases lying between them. The CDR3 runs 13 residues. The V gene's germline CDR1 is SGHRS and CDR2 YFSETQ. Here the CDR3 DNA reads TGCGCCAGCAGATATGAGCATCGCTACGAGCAGTACTTC. It encodes CASRYEHRYEQYF.

DNA for the CDR3: TGTGCCAGCTCCTCCGAGAACCCAGGGACAGGGGACACTGAAGCTTTCTTT. This gives the protein CASSSENPGTGDTEAFF. The chain couples TRBV6-2 or TRBV6-3 to TRBJ1-1, with 10 bases identical to TRBD1. Unmatched junction bases numbered 15, after V lost 8 bases and J lost 3 bases. The CDR3 consists of 17 residues. Germline V gives CDR1 MNHEY, CDR2 SVGEGT.

This clonotype occurred many times. This chain links TRBV7-9 with TRBJ2-5; TRBD2 is a possible D gene (6 bases). CDR3 size: 13 residues. Trimming took 9 bases from V and 5 from J, leaving 16 bases between them. The germline CDR1 and CDR2 sequences are SEHNR and FQNEAQ (reference sequence). The CDR3 is CASGGRESETQYF. The CDR3, as DNA: TGTGCCAGTGGAGGGCGAGAGAGCGAGACCCAGTACTTC.

The chain combines TRBV29-1 with TRBJ2-3, with 10 bases fitting TRBD2. Germline lookup yields CDR1 SQVTM and CDR2 ANQGSEA. V shed 5 bases and J 2 bases; nucleotides not matched to a gene: 7. The CDR3 loop spans 15 amino acids. CDR3 DNA sequence: TGCAGCGTTAGGGGACTAGCGCCTTCCACAGATACGCAGTATTTT. Protein product: CSVRGLAPSTDTQYF.

This rearrangement joins TRBV25-1 to TRBJ1-1, with a weak D call TRBD1 (5 bases). Germline assignment: CDR1 MGHDK and CDR2 SYGVNS. V was clipped by 1 base and J by 5 bases, with 17 bases between them. This CDR3 contains 16 residues. The CDR3 protein is CASSEFYPGIITEAFF. The CDR3, as DNA: TGTGCCAGCAGTGAATTTTATCCAGGGATAATAACTGAAGCTTTCTTT.

This clonotype was seen a few times. The V call is TRBV2, the J call TRBJ2-5; D unresolved. Trimming shortened V by 4 bases and J by 2 bases, and 8 bases separated the two germline ends. The germline V gene encodes CDR1 SNHLY and CDR2 FYNNEI. The CDR3 loop spans 13 amino acids. CDR3: CASSGTVQETQYF. In DNA, the CDR3 is TGTGCCAGCAGTGGGACGGTACAAGAGACCCAGTACTTC.

This chain uses TRBV7-9 with TRBJ2-1, with 10 bases fitting TRBD2. Trimming removed 5 bases from V and 5 bases from J; junction bases left unmatched: 9. This CDR3 comprises 16 residues. The V gene's germline CDR1 is SEHNR and CDR2 FQNEAQ (reference sequence). The CDR3 region is CASSPKLAGVHNEQFF. CDR3 coding DNA: TGTGCCAGCAGCCCGAAGCTAGCGGGAGTCCACAATGAGCAGTTCTTC.

At least ten counts were recorded for this clonotype. The chain is built from TRBV7-3 and TRBJ1-2; a possible D gene is TRBD1 (5 bases). V was pared by 1 base and J by 8 bases, with 23 bases between. Germline CDR1 SGHTA, CDR2 FQGTGA. This CDR3 has 17 residues. The CDR3 reads CASSLKRKGQGSNGYTF. CDR3 DNA sequence: TGTGCCAGCAGCTTAAAGCGTAAAGGGCAGGGTTCGAACGGCTACACCTTC.

This chain joins TRBV20-1 and TRBJ2-2; the D is unclear. Germline-derived CDR1 and CDR2 are DFQATT and SNEGSKA (reference sequence). V gave up 5 bases and J gave up 7 bases, with 23 bases separating them. This CDR3 region has 16 residues. The CDR3 is CSALRPRRSSGGELFF. For the CDR3, the DNA is TGCAGTGCTTTAAGACCGAGGCGATCCTCGGGCGGGGAGCTGTTTTTT.

V gene TRBV5-5 combines with J gene TRBJ1-1, with D perhaps TRBD1 (5 bases). CDR1 and CDR2 from the germline V gene are SGHKS and YYEKEE (reference sequence). The CDR3 runs to 16 residues. V shed 2 bases and J shed 2 bases, with 16 bases lying between them. The CDR3 spells CASSFTLAGHNTEAFF. The CDR3 nucleotides read TGTGCCAGCAGCTTTACTTTGGCAGGACATAACACTGAAGCTTTCTTT.

This clonotype was seen only a few times. The V call is TRBV9, the J call TRBJ2-3, with TRBD1 identical over 8 bases. The V and J ends lost 4 bases and 4 bases, in that order; junction bases with no gene match: 11. Germline lookup yields CDR1 SGDLS and CDR2 YYNGEE. The length of the CDR3 is 16 residues. CDR3 nucleotides: TGTGCCAGCAGCCTAAAGTCAGGGGGCGCGGCAGATACGCAGTATTTT. Protein product: CASSLKSGGAADTQYF.

This clonotype was counted ten times or more. The chain joins TRBV9 to TRBJ2-1, with D possibly being TRBD2 (5 bases). The CDR3 consists of 12 residues. CDR1 and CDR2 from the germline V gene are SGDLS and YYNGEE. V was trimmed by 3 bases and J by 9 bases, leaving 10 bases between them. CDR3 sequence reads: CASSESGGEQFF. In nucleotides, the CDR3 is TGTGCCAGCAGCGAGAGCGGCGGTGAGCAGTTCTTC.